Shown below are 32 T cell receptor beta chains from a single sample sequenced in a study of shared clonotypes between healthy human individuals. Positively selected for CCR7, the CD45RO-negative cells used as naive CD8 cells excluded terminally differentiated effector memory CD45RA+ cells. Method: immunoSEQ multiplex PCR; TCRdb's copy keeps in-frame clones and lacks some. The repertoire holds about 2.1 million clones, about 92% seen once, with 1.5% to 2% in the top ten. What was sequenced was naive CD8+ T cells from PBMCs. The receptors were sampled from a man aged 18 to 29 in good health. Some clones in this sample may be carry-over from other donors' samples.

The V call is TRBV28, the J call TRBJ2-7; 7 nucleotides align to TRBD1. The germline V gene encodes CDR1 MDHEN and CDR2 SYDVKM. The CDR3 is 16 residues long. Losses at the gene ends were 1 base for V and 0 bases for J; bases not matched to a gene: 6. CDR3 residues: CASSLLARGSSYEQYF. The DNA for the CDR3 is TGTGCCAGCAGTTTATTAGCCAGGGGGTCCTCCTACGAGCAGTACTTC.

The V call is TRBV5-1, the J call TRBJ2-3, with TRBD2 as a possible D gene (6 bases). This CDR3 region has 14 residues. Trimming took 7 bases from V and 5 from J, leaving 17 bases between them. The germline V gene has CDR1 SGHRS and CDR2 YFSETQ. As DNA, the CDR3 is TGCGCCAGCTCGGTCGGGGGATTGGGAGATACGCAGTATTTT. This gives the protein CASSVGGLGDTQYF.

The sample holds one count of this clone. The V call is TRBV7-6, the J call TRBJ2-2; either TRBD1 or TRBD2 may supply D (5 bases each). Deletions cut 1 base from V and 4 bases from J, with 22 bases between. This CDR3 spans 19 amino acids. Germline loops: CDR1 SGHVS, CDR2 FNYEAQ. CDR3: CASSLGRGRDYWSTGELFF. Here the CDR3 DNA reads TGTGCCAGCAGCTTAGGTCGGGGCAGGGATTATTGGAGCACCGGGGAGCTGTTTTTT.

This sequence joins TRBV18 and TRBJ2-3; 10 nucleotides align to TRBD2. The CDR3 has 19 amino acids. V dropped 4 bases and J dropped 4; count of bases not matched to a gene: 17. Per the germline V gene, CDR1 is KGHSH and CDR2 is LQKENI. The CDR3 loop is CASSRGGASGSFTADTQYF. The DNA of the CDR3 is TGTGCCAGCTCACGAGGAGGGGCTAGCGGGAGTTTCACCGCAGATACGCAGTATTTT.

The V gene is TRBV19, the J gene TRBJ1-5; the D is unclear. V was trimmed by 7 bases and J by 7 bases, leaving 14 bases between them. This CDR3 is 13 amino acids long. Germline CDR1 LNHDA, CDR2 SQIVND (reference sequence). CDR3 DNA sequence: TGTGCCAGTACCCCCCATTTGGCCCAGCCCCAGCATTTT. Amino acid sequence: CASTPHLAQPQHF.

This clone appeared a single time. V is TRBV19 and J is TRBJ1-5; weak D call: TRBD1 (5 bases). Germline CDR1 LNHDA, CDR2 SQIVND (reference sequence). V lost 9 bases to trimming and J lost 6 bases, with 12 bases between them. This CDR3 region has 12 residues. The CDR3 reads CASGARRQPQHF. CDR3 DNA: TGTGCCAGCGGGGCCAGACGTCAGCCCCAGCATTTT.

The chain recombines TRBV28 with TRBJ2-7; D is perhaps TRBD1 (5 bases). From germline, CDR1 is MDHEN and CDR2 SYDVKM. This CDR3 is built from 15 residues. V was clipped by 5 bases and J by 0 bases, with 14 bases between them. In nucleotides, the CDR3 is TGTGCCAGCAGTGTGCAGGCAGGGCGCTCCTACGAGCAGTACTTC. Translation: CASSVQAGRSYEQYF.

This sequence joins TRBV2 and TRBJ2-7; TRBD1 is a possible D gene (6 bases). Germline values: CDR1 SNHLY, CDR2 FYNNEI. Trimming removed 6 bases at V and 1 base at J, with 19 bases between. This CDR3 is built from 16 residues. The CDR3 loop is CASRGPGDRLSYEQYF. The CDR3, as DNA: TGTGCCAGCAGGGGACCCGGTGACAGGTTATCCTACGAGCAGTACTTC.

The chain uses TRBV28 and TRBJ1-2; the match to TRBD1 covers 8 bases. The CDR3 runs 13 residues. The J segment lost 7 bases and the V segment lost 9 bases, leaving 10 bases of the junction unmatched. CDR1 and CDR2 (germline): MDHEN, SYDVKM. The DNA for the CDR3 is TGTGCCAGTACAGACAGGGGAGAGATTGGCTACACCTTC. The encoded protein is CASTDRGEIGYTF.

This chain connects TRBV29-1 to TRBJ2-5, with 10 nucleotides matching TRBD2. Losses at the gene ends were 6 bases for V and 0 bases for J; bases not matched to a gene: 10. Looked up from germline, CDR1 is SQVTM and CDR2 is ANQGSEA. The length of the CDR3 is 16 residues. This chain's CDR3 is CSVDTLAGAHQETQYF. The CDR3 DNA reads TGCAGCGTGGACACGCTAGCGGGAGCACACCAAGAGACCCAGTACTTC.

The chain joins TRBV27 to TRBJ1-2, with a weak D call TRBD1 (5 bases). CDR1 is MNHEY and CDR2 is SMNVEV in the germline V gene (reference sequence). The CDR3 runs to 15 residues. The V end lost 7 bases, the J end lost 3 bases, and 18 bases lay between the germline ends. The CDR3 is CASTPRLGVYYGYTF. The CDR3 region has the DNA TGTGCCAGCACCCCCCGGCTAGGGGTTTACTATGGCTACACCTTC.

The chain couples TRBV23-1 to TRBJ2-5; 10 bases agree with TRBD2. TRBV23-1 is classed as an ORF, of uncertain function. The CDR3 extends over 22 amino acids. V gave up 3 bases and J gave up 3 bases; unmatched junction bases: 25. The CDR3 reads CASSHGWSVKAASGSLEETQYF. CDR3 bases: TGCGCCAGCAGTCATGGGTGGTCGGTTAAGGCGGCTAGCGGGAGCCTGGAAGAGACCCAGTACTTC.

The rearrangement links TRBV15 to TRBJ2-7, with D possibly called TRBD1 or TRBD2 (5 bases each). Germline CDR1 and CDR2: LNHNV and YYDKDF (reference sequence). V lost 0 bases, J lost 2 bases, and 5 bases lay in between. The CDR3 sequence is 13 residues long. This chain's CDR3 is CATSREGAYEQYF. CDR3 in DNA: TGTGCCACCAGCAGAGAGGGGGCCTACGAGCAGTACTTC.

This clone showed up just a few times. V and J are TRBV27 and TRBJ1-2; 8 positions agree with TRBD1. CDR3 length equals 13 residues. Germline CDR1 and CDR2: MNHEY and SMNVEV (reference sequence). With V trimmed by 10 bases and J by 8 bases, 12 bases remained unmatched. CDR3 nucleotides: TGTGCCACCCGGCGCGCAGGGGGCTTGGGCTACACCTTC. This translates into CATRRAGGLGYTF.

V gene TRBV2 combines with J gene TRBJ2-4; D perhaps matches TRBD1 (6 bases). The V end was cut by 1 base, the J end by 6 bases, with 16 bases between. The germline CDR1 and CDR2 sequences are SNHLY and FYNNEI. The CDR3 has 16 residues. The CDR3 loop reads CASSEVRAGVRNIQYF. The CDR3 region has the DNA TGTGCCAGCAGTGAAGTAAGGGCAGGGGTTAGAAACATTCAGTACTTC.

V and J are TRBV11-2 and TRBJ1-1, with a weak D call TRBD1 (6 bases). The CDR3 has 15 residues. Trimming shortened V by 4 bases and J by 0 bases, and 12 bases separated the two germline ends. Germline CDR1 reads SGHAT; CDR2 reads FQNNGV. For the CDR3, the DNA is TGTGCCAGCAGCTCCTATACAGGGATGAACACTGAAGCTTTCTTT. Translated, it gives CASSSYTGMNTEAFF.

The chain is built from TRBV4-3 and TRBJ1-5; 11 bases agree with TRBD1. Germline V lookup: CDR1 LGHNA, CDR2 YSLEER. The CDR3 spans 16 residues. V lost 3 bases to trimming and J lost 7 bases; unmatched junction nucleotides: 8. As DNA, the CDR3 is TGCGCCAGCAGCCAGGGTACAGGGGACAGGGGGCAGCCCCAGCATTTT. Its protein product is CASSQGTGDRGQPQHF.

The chain couples TRBV27 to TRBJ2-1; D perhaps matches TRBD1 (6 bases). The CDR3 totals 15 residues. The V end lost 5 bases, the J end lost 8 bases, and 19 bases lay between the germline ends. In germline, CDR1 is MNHEY, CDR2 SMNVEV (reference sequence). For the CDR3, the DNA is TGTGCCAGCAGTGAATCACAGGGACGGCTGGATGAGCAGTTCTTC. Protein sequence: CASSESQGRLDEQFF.

V usage is TRBV5-1 and J usage is TRBJ1-3; 7 nucleotides align to TRBD1. In germline, CDR1 is SGHRS, CDR2 YFSETQ. This CDR3 has 17 amino acids. Unmatched junction bases numbered 10, after V lost 4 bases and J lost 0 bases. For the CDR3, the DNA is TGCGCCAGCAGCGGACAGGACAGCACTTACTCTGGAAACACCATATATTTT. It is translated as CASSGQDSTYSGNTIYF.

The V gene is TRBV7-7, the J gene TRBJ2-7, with D possibly being TRBD1 (6 bases). Trimming removed 5 bases from V and 9 bases from J, with 20 bases in between. The CDR3 contains 14 residues. Germline CDR1 reads SSHAT; CDR2 reads FNYEAQ (reference sequence). The CDR3 loop reads CASSPGTRNGGQYF. CDR3 DNA: TGTGCCAGCAGCCCCGGGACAAGAAATGGGGGGCAGTACTTC.

The V and J genes are TRBV28 and TRBJ1-2, with TRBD1 matching 8 bases. The ends lost 4 bases at V and 2 bases at J; junction bases unmatched: 6. Germline CDR1 reads MDHEN; CDR2 reads SYDVKM. CDR3 length equals 15 residues. CDR3 amino acids: CASSSRDRLNYGYTF. The CDR3 DNA is TGTGCCAGCAGTTCCCGGGACAGGTTGAACTATGGCTACACCTTC.

This sequence joins TRBV27 and TRBJ2-3; possible D gene TRBD2, 6 bases. Trimming removed 3 bases at V and 2 bases at J, with 24 bases between. This CDR3 comprises 19 residues. CDR1 MNHEY and CDR2 SMNVEV come from the germline V gene (reference sequence). The CDR3 region is CASSFSARLVEGLTDTQYF. The CDR3 DNA sequence: TGTGCCAGCAGTTTCTCCGCCCGACTAGTAGAGGGGCTCACAGATACGCAGTATTTT.

The chain has TRBV7-9 and TRBJ2-5; 10 bases map to TRBD2. The V and J ends lost 5 bases and 4 bases, in that order; junction bases with no gene match: 4. The CDR3 contains 14 residues. The germline V gene encodes CDR1 SEHNR and CDR2 FQNEAQ (reference sequence). The CDR3 region has the DNA TGTGCCAGCAGCCGACAGCGGGAGGGAGAGACCCAGTACTTC. Amino acid sequence: CASSRQREGETQYF.

The genes are TRBV28 and TRBJ2-3, with D possibly called TRBD1 or TRBD2 (5 bases each). The V end was cut by 3 bases, the J end by 6 bases, with 13 bases between. Germline CDR1 reads MDHEN; CDR2 reads SYDVKM. This CDR3 is 14 amino acids long. The CDR3, as DNA: TGTGCCAGCAGTTTTCGGGGCTCCGGGGATACGCAGTATTTT. Protein: CASSFRGSGDTQYF.

The V and J genes are TRBV28 and TRBJ2-1; D is unclear. The CDR3 runs 13 residues. Germline V gives CDR1 MDHEN, CDR2 SYDVKM. Trimming pared 6 bases from V and 4 bases from J, leaving 10 bases between. CDR3 residues: CASSPSTYNEQFF. The CDR3 DNA reads as TGTGCCAGCAGCCCCTCTACTTACAATGAGCAGTTCTTC.

As to this clone: This same CDR3 is encoded by further DNA sequences in the sample. J is TRBJ2-5 and V is TRBV19, with 11 bases aligning to TRBD2. Germline trimming cut 7 bases from V and 4 bases from J; bases unmatched to any gene: 5. The CDR3 runs to 14 residues. Germline CDR1 is LNHDA and CDR2 is SQIVND (reference sequence). The CDR3 protein is CASKLAGEGETQYF. As DNA, the CDR3 is TGTGCCAGTAAACTAGCGGGAGAGGGAGAGACCCAGTACTTC.

CDR3 bases: TGTGCCAGCAGCTTAAGTTATGGGGCTGGAAACACCATATATTTT. Encoded protein: CASSLSYGAGNTIYF. The chain recombines TRBV7-3 with TRBJ1-3; D remains ambiguous. From germline, CDR1 is SGHTA and CDR2 FQGTGA. The CDR3 runs to 15 residues. Trimming shortened V by 1 base and J by 2 bases, and 9 bases separated the two germline ends.

The sample holds one count of this clone. The chain uses TRBV4-3 and TRBJ2-1; TRBD2 matches 7 bases. The germline gives CDR1 LGHNA, CDR2 YSLEER. V trimming: 4 bases; J trimming: 0 bases; junction bases outside the gene matches: 9. CDR3 length equals 17 residues. CDR3 region: CASSPTGRTSSYNEQFF. CDR3 nucleotide sequence: TGCGCCAGCAGCCCCACCGGTCGGACTAGCTCCTACAATGAGCAGTTCTTC.

The V call is TRBV28, the J call TRBJ2-1, with 11 bases lining up with TRBD2. Trimming at V came to 2 bases and at J to 8 bases, leaving 5 bases not matched to a gene. The germline V gene encodes CDR1 MDHEN and CDR2 SYDVKM. The CDR3 totals 15 residues. The CDR3, as DNA: TGTGCCAGCAGTTTAAATAGCGGGAGGGCCTATGAGCAGTTCTTC. This sequence encodes CASSLNSGRAYEQFF. The complete variable domain, with remaining parts taken from reference TRBV28 and TRBJ2-1, reads DVKVTQSSRYLVKRTGEKVFLECVQDMDHENMFWYRQDPGLGLRLIYFSYDVKMKEKGDIPEGYSVSREKKERFSLILESASTNQTSMYLCASSLNSGRAYEQFFGPGTRLTVL.

The chain employs TRBV7-9 and TRBJ2-5, with D hard to call. CDR1 is SEHNR and CDR2 is FQNEAQ in the germline V gene (reference sequence). The CDR3 is 13 amino acids. The germline V and J ends were trimmed by 5 bases and 5 bases, with 12 bases remaining between them. DNA for the CDR3: TGTGCCAGCAGCGTAGGGATGGGCGAGACCCAGTACTTC. Translating gives CASSVGMGETQYF.

This chain links TRBV4-2 with TRBJ1-2, with a weak D call TRBD1 (6 bases). Germline V lookup: CDR1 LGHNA, CDR2 YNFKEQ. V was clipped by 0 bases and J by 3 bases, with 11 bases between them. This CDR3 region has 15 residues. CDR3 region: CASSQDRTVDYGYTF. The CDR3 DNA reads as TGTGCCAGCAGCCAAGATCGGACAGTCGACTATGGCTACACCTTC.

This clone came up a few times. J is TRBJ1-2 and V is TRBV2, with 9 bases matching TRBD1. Germline V CDR1 and CDR2: SNHLY, FYNNEI. The V segment lost 10 bases and the J segment 4 bases; nucleotides outside the gene matches: 7. The CDR3 spans 13 residues. Here the CDR3 DNA reads TGTGCCACCCTTCGGACAGGGGCCTATGGCTACACCTTC. Translating gives CATLRTGAYGYTF.